The 27 T cell receptor beta chains listed next were all sequenced from one sample in a study of T cells after yellow fever vaccination (dated by TCRdb to the late 2010s). The protocol used for the library was 5' RACE. TCRdb lists the instrument as Illumina NovaSeq 6000. The public reads were reanalyzed by TCRdb: fastp trimming at Q25, MiXCR alignment, in-frame beta chains only. Merged by CDR3 protein, the rows form single entries marked with the most common genes and DNA. The sample profile shows about 310,000 distinct CDR3 sequences; less than 4.5% of them were found once. The ten most abundant clones make up around 22% of the sample. Per the publication, the treatment or condition label means: live attenuated yellow fever vaccine strain. Sequenced here: PBMCs, sampled on the day of the yellow fever booster vaccination. The receptors here all came from a man younger than 30 who received the YFV17D yellow fever vaccine.

This clonotype was seen at least ten times. The genes are TRBV4-3 and TRBJ2-5; 10 bases map to TRBD2. The CDR3 sequence is 16 residues long. Trimming at V came to 0 bases and at J to 4 bases, leaving 5 bases not matched to a gene. Germline V gene sequence: CDR1 LGHNA, CDR2 YSLEER. CDR3 in amino acids: CASSQDPAGGPETQYF. CDR3 DNA: TGCGCCAGCAGCCAAGATCCAGCGGGGGGGCCAGAGACCCAGTACTTC.

This clonotype occurred many times. V usage is TRBV5-4 and J usage is TRBJ2-2, with D unresolved. Germline V lookup: CDR1 SGHNT, CDR2 YYREEE (reference sequence). V was shortened by 2 bases and J by 0 bases, with 8 bases between the two germline ends. The CDR3 contains 15 residues. The CDR3 is CASSFGFPNTGELFF. For the CDR3, the DNA is TGTGCCAGCAGCTTTGGTTTCCCGAACACCGGGGAGCTGTTTTTT.

This sequence joins TRBV20-1 and TRBJ2-1; possibly TRBD1 for D (6 bases). Germline values: CDR1 DFQATT, CDR2 SNEGSKA (reference sequence). V was pared by 2 bases and J by 4 bases, with 12 bases between. This CDR3 spans 14 amino acids. CDR3: CSARPGHTYNEQFF. The CDR3 coding sequence is TGCAGTGCTAGACCGGGACATACATACAATGAGCAGTTCTTC.

This clonotype has at least ten counts. This chain connects TRBV4-3 to TRBJ2-4; D possibly corresponds to TRBD1 (5 bases). Germline CDR1 and CDR2: LGHNA and YSLEER. V lost 1 base, J lost 1 base, and 11 bases lay in between. There are 16 residues in the CDR3. The CDR3 bases are TGCGCCAGCAGCCAAGTCCAGGGATGGGCCAAAAACATTCAGTACTTC. The encoded protein is CASSQVQGWAKNIQYF.

This sequence joins TRBV6-6 and TRBJ2-6; D assignment may be TRBD1 or TRBD2 (6 bases each). V dropped 0 bases and J dropped 0 bases, with 9 bases sitting between them. Germline values: CDR1 MNHNY, CDR2 SVGAGI (reference sequence). This CDR3 is 17 amino acids long. This CDR3 reads CASSYSGGGSGANVLTF. The CDR3 DNA reads as TGTGCCAGCAGTTACTCGGGGGGCGGCTCTGGGGCCAACGTCCTGACTTTC.

The rearrangement links TRBV20-1 to TRBJ1-1; TRBD1 agrees at 9 bases. CDR3 length: 15 amino acids. In germline, CDR1 is DFQATT, CDR2 SNEGSKA (reference sequence). The junction had 7 bases not matched to a gene; V was cut back by 0 bases and J by 5 bases. The CDR3 nucleotides read TGCAGTGCTAGAGATGTACGACAGGGGGAGACTGAAGCTTTCTTT. Translating gives CSARDVRQGETEAFF.

This chain joins TRBV12-3 or TRBV12-4 and TRBJ1-2; the D is unclear. With 6 bases removed from V and 3 bases from J, the gap between germline ends came to 11 bases. The CDR3 has 13 residues. The CDR3 here is CASSPRGDYGYTF. The CDR3 nucleotides are TGTGCCAGCAGCCCCCGGGGAGACTATGGCTACACCTTC.

Only a few counts were recorded for this clonotype. The chain couples TRBV6-6 to TRBJ2-5; TRBD2 matches at 9 bases. Looked up from germline, CDR1 is MNHNY and CDR2 is SVGAGI (reference sequence). The CDR3 length is 15 residues. The V and J ends lost 7 bases and 5 bases, in that order; junction bases with no gene match: 11. The CDR3 bases are TGTGCCAGCACCCGTATTAGCGGGGGAGGGGAGACCCAGTACTTC. Protein sequence: CASTRISGGGETQYF.

This clonotype was observed many times. The V call is TRBV18, the J call TRBJ1-2, with unresolved D. Deletions cut 5 bases from V and 2 bases from J, with 15 bases between. The length of the CDR3 is 15 residues. Looked up from germline, CDR1 is KGHSH and CDR2 is LQKENI. In DNA, the CDR3 is TGTGCCAGCTCAAGGCCCTCGGAGCGGAACTATGGCTACACCTTC. This translates into CASSRPSERNYGYTF.

This clonotype was detected only a few times. DNA of the CDR3: TGTGCCAGCTCACCAAGTGATTCACCCCTCCACTTT. Amino acids: CASSPSDSPLHF. This chain connects TRBV18 to TRBJ1-6; D ambiguous. Germline V gene data show CDR1 as KGHSH and CDR2 as LQKENI. Trimming shortened V by 2 bases and J by 8 bases, and 4 bases separated the two germline ends. CDR3 length: 12 residues.

This clonotype was seen at least ten times. The rearrangement links TRBV3-1 to TRBJ2-3; 8 bases agree with TRBD2. V lost 1 base to trimming and J lost 2 bases; unmatched junction nucleotides: 8. The V gene's germline CDR1 is LGHDT and CDR2 YNNKEL (reference sequence). The length of the CDR3 is 17 residues. The CDR3 here is CASSQVASGGPTDTQYF. The CDR3 bases are TGTGCCAGCAGCCAAGTGGCAAGCGGGGGCCCCACAGATACGCAGTATTTT.

This clonotype was observed at least ten times. The chain joins TRBV20-1 to TRBJ2-6; no clear D gene. The germline V gene encodes CDR1 DFQATT and CDR2 SNEGSKA (reference sequence). The V and J ends lost 3 bases and 0 bases respectively, with 6 bases between them. CDR3 size: 14 residues. The CDR3, as DNA: TGCAGTGCTAGGGAGAGCTCTGGGGCCAACGTCCTGACTTTC. This translates into CSARESSGANVLTF.

This clonotype occurred many times. The chain joins TRBV9 to TRBJ2-1; 8 bases line up with TRBD2. Trimming cost V 2 bases and J 6 bases; bases outside gene matches: 10. Germline lookup yields CDR1 SGDLS and CDR2 YYNGEE. The CDR3 is 16 residues long. CDR3 sequence: CASSVLSSGVVNEQFF. The CDR3 DNA is TGTGCCAGCAGCGTGCTTAGTAGCGGGGTGGTCAATGAGCAGTTCTTC.

This clonotype was observed a handful of times. The rearrangement links TRBV20-1 to TRBJ1-1; D may be TRBD1 (5 bases). CDR1 and CDR2 (germline): DFQATT, SNEGSKA (reference sequence). Trimming stripped 4 bases from V and 8 bases from J, with 20 bases between. The CDR3 has 14 amino acids. The CDR3 sequence is CSATALGHQGEAFF. The CDR3 DNA follows: TGCAGTGCTACTGCACTTGGACACCAGGGAGAAGCTTTCTTT.

This clonotype appeared a few times. The CDR3 loop reads CASSIDGSAGLNEQFF. In nucleotides, the CDR3 is TGTGCCAGTAGTATAGATGGGTCCGCCGGTTTGAATGAGCAGTTCTTC. The rearrangement joins TRBV19 to TRBJ2-1, with D unclear. Deletions cut 0 bases from V and 7 bases from J, with 16 bases between. In germline, CDR1 is LNHDA, CDR2 SQIVND (reference sequence). The CDR3 length is 16 residues.

This clonotype was recorded many times. This rearrangement joins TRBV12-3 or TRBV12-4 to TRBJ1-4; D may be TRBD1 (5 bases). V was cut by 5 bases and J by 9 bases, with 19 bases left in between. The CDR3 consists of 15 residues. The CDR3 nucleotides are TGTGCCAGCAGTCCGCGGGCGGGGGGTAGTAAAAAACTGTTTTTT. Translating it yields CASSPRAGGSKKLFF.

This clonotype was observed many times. The chain combines TRBV12-3 or TRBV12-4 with TRBJ1-1; D remains unclear. This CDR3 is 14 amino acids long. The germline V and J ends were trimmed by 2 bases and 1 base, with 8 bases remaining between them. CDR3 DNA: TGTGCCAGCAGTTTATTGGGGTGGAACACTGAAGCTTTCTTT. As protein: CASSLLGWNTEAFF.

This clonotype was counted at least ten times. The genes are TRBV12-3 or TRBV12-4 and TRBJ2-6; unclear D gene. Trimming took 6 bases from V and 0 from J, leaving 6 bases between them. The CDR3 spans 14 residues. In DNA form, the CDR3 reads TGTGCCAGCAGCAGCAGCTCTGGGGCCAACGTCCTGACTTTC. This encodes CASSSSSGANVLTF.

This clonotype was recorded many times. This sequence joins TRBV7-2 and TRBJ2-1; D call uncertain. V gave up 3 bases and J gave up 0 bases, with 9 bases separating them. Germline CDR1 SGHTA, CDR2 FQGNSA. The CDR3 is made up of 15 amino acids. The CDR3, as DNA: TGTGCCAGCAGCTTTTACCCGGGCTCCTACAATGAGCAGTTCTTC. This sequence encodes CASSFYPGSYNEQFF.

The chain employs TRBV19 and TRBJ2-6; D not certain. CDR3 length: 14 amino acids. Trimming removed 8 bases from V and 2 bases from J, with 10 bases in between. CDR1 LNHDA and CDR2 SQIVND come from the germline V gene (reference sequence). CDR3 coding DNA: TGTGCCAGTTCTAAGAGAACTGGGGCCAACGTCCTGACTTTC. Protein: CASSKRTGANVLTF.

This rearrangement joins TRBV7-2 to TRBJ2-3; no definite D call. The germline V and J ends were trimmed by 7 bases and 2 bases, with 7 bases remaining between them. The CDR3 is made up of 12 amino acids. Germline values: CDR1 SGHTA, CDR2 FQGNSA. The CDR3 nucleotides are TGTGCCAGCACACTAAACACAGATACGCAGTATTTT. This translates into CASTLNTDTQYF.

This clonotype was seen a handful of times. This chain connects TRBV7-2 to TRBJ1-1; no firm D call. Germline V lookup: CDR1 SGHTA, CDR2 FQGNSA. V was clipped by 5 bases and J by 5 bases, with 12 bases between them. The length of the CDR3 is 13 residues. CDR3 in amino acids: CASSTTDGTEAFF. DNA for the CDR3: TGTGCCAGCAGCACTACGGACGGAACTGAAGCTTTCTTT.

This clonotype has only a few counts. The chain couples TRBV7-2 to TRBJ2-2, with D perhaps assigned TRBD1 or TRBD2 (6 bases each). This CDR3 comprises 15 residues. Germline V lookup: CDR1 SGHTA, CDR2 FQGNSA. The CDR3 sequence is CATRDPGGAGGELFF. CDR3 nucleotide sequence: TGTGCTACCCGTGACCCCGGGGGCGCTGGCGGGGAGCTGTTTTTT.

This clonotype was observed a few times. The chain carries TRBV19 and TRBJ1-2; 8 positions match TRBD1. CDR1 is LNHDA and CDR2 is SQIVND in the germline V gene (reference sequence). There are 13 residues in the CDR3. Trimming removed 6 bases from V and 3 bases from J; junction bases left unmatched: 3. CDR3 region: CASSRDRHYGYTF. The CDR3 bases are TGTGCCAGTAGCAGGGACAGGCACTATGGCTACACCTTC.

This clonotype was counted at least ten times. V and J are TRBV29-1 and TRBJ2-3; 11 nucleotides agree with TRBD2. Germline assignment: CDR1 SQVTM and CDR2 ANQGSEA. The CDR3 is 16 residues long. With V trimmed by 6 bases and J by 2 bases, 10 bases remained unmatched. The CDR3 region is CSVASSSGGPTDTQYF. CDR3 nucleotide sequence: TGCAGCGTCGCATCTTCTAGCGGGGGGCCCACAGATACGCAGTATTTT.

The chain uses TRBV7-2 and TRBJ1-5; no clear D gene. CDR1 is SGHTA, CDR2 FQGNSA, per germline. V lost 5 bases, J lost 5 bases, and 13 bases lay in between. The CDR3 covers 14 residues. CDR3 DNA sequence: TGTGCCAGCAGCCAAGACGGGATATATCAGCCCCAGCATTTT. Its translation: CASSQDGIYQPQHF.

This clonotype was found a few times. The chain recombines TRBV5-1 with TRBJ2-3, with D perhaps matching TRBD1 or TRBD2 (5 bases each). Germline values: CDR1 SGHRS, CDR2 YFSETQ. CDR3 length: 16 amino acids. V lost 0 bases to trimming and J lost 2 bases, with 13 bases between them. Here the CDR3 DNA reads TGCGCCAGCAGCTTGGGGGGGACCCGTATCACAGATACGCAGTATTTT. This encodes CASSLGGTRITDTQYF.